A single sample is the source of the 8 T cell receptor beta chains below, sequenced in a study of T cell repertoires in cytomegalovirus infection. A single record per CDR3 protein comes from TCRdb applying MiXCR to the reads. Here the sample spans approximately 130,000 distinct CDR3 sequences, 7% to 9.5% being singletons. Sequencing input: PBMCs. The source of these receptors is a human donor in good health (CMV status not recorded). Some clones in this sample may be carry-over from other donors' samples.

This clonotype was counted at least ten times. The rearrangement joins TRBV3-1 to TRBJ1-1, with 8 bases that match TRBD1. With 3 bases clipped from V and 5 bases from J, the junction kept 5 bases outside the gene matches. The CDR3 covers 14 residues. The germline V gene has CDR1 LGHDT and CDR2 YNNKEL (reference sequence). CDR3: CASSQDTGGTEAFF. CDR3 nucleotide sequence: TGTGCCAGCAGCCAGGACACAGGGGGAACTGAAGCTTTCTTT.

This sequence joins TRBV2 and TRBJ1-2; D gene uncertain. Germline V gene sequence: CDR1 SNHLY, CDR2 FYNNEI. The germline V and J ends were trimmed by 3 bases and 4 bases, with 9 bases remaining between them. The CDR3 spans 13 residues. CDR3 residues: CASSDSHAYGYTF. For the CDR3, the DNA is TGTGCCAGCAGTGACTCACATGCCTATGGCTACACCTTC.

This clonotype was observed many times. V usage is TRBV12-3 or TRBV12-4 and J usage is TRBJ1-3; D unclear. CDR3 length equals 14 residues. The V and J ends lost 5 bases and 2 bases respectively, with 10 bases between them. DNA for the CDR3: TGTGCCAGCAGTCCCTGGGGTGCTGGAAACACCATATATTTT. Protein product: CASSPWGAGNTIYF.

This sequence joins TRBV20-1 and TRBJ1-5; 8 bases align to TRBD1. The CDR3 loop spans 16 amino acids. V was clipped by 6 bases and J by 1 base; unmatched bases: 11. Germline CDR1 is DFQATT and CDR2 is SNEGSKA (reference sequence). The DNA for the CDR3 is TGCAGTGCCCGACAGGGGCCCTTAGTGAGCAATCAGCCCCAGCATTTT. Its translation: CSARQGPLVSNQPQHF.

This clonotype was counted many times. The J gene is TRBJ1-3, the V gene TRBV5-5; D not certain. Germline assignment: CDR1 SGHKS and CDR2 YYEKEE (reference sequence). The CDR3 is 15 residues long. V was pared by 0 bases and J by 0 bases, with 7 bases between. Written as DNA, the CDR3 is TGTGCCAGCAGCTTGGTATTCTTCTCTGGAAACACCATATATTTT. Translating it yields CASSLVFFSGNTIYF.

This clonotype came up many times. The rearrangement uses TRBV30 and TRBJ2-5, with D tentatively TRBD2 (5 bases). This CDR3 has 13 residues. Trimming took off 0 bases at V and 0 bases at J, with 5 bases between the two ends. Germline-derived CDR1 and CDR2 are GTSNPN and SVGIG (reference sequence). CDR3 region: CAWSVDYQETQYF. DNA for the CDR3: TGTGCCTGGAGTGTGGACTACCAAGAGACCCAGTACTTC.

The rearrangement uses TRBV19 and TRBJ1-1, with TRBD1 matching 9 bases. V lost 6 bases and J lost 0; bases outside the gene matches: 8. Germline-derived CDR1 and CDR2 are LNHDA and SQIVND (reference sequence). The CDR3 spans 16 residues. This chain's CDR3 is CASRRRTGDMNTEAFF. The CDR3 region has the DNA TGTGCCAGTAGAAGAAGGACAGGGGACATGAACACTGAAGCTTTCTTT.

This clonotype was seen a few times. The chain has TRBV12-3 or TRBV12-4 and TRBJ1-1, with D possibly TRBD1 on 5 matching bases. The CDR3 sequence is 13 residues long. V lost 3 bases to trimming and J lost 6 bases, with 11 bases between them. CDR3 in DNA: TGTGCCAGCAGTTTTGGGACTCTCTCTGAAGCTTTCTTT. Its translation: CASSFGTLSEAFF.